The T cell receptor (beta chain) described here comes from a study of patients and donors after allogeneic stem cell transplantation. TCRdb reprocessed the RT-PCR reads with MiXCR, giving one entry per CDR3 protein. In the table there are roughly 250,000 distinct CDR3 sequences, over 12% of which are singletons. The CDR3 sequence is 15 residues long. The V gene's germline CDR1 is SGHRS and CDR2 YFSETQ. Trimming took off 0 bases at V and 2 bases at J, with 9 bases between the two ends. In this sample, this clonotype turned up a few times. What was sequenced was blood, either unsorted or a sorted T cell fraction (not recorded which). The origin of this receptor is a human donor who was either an allogeneic HSCT recipient or a stem cell or donor lymphocyte infusion donor (not recorded which). It is not recorded whose cells these are; they may come from a transplant donor. The V gene is TRBV5-1, the J gene TRBJ1-3; D unclear. CDR3 sequence: CASSLEGRAGNTIYF. The CDR3 DNA reads TGCGCCAGCAGCTTGGAGGGTAGGGCTGGAAACACCATATATTTT. The entire variable domain, with the rest obtained from reference TRBV5-1 and TRBJ1-3, is as follows: KAGVTQTPRYLIKTRGQQVTLSCSPISGHRSVSWYQQTPGQGLQFLFEYFSETQRNKGNFPGRFSGRQFSNSRSEMNVSTLELGDSALYLCASSLEGRAGNTIYFGEGSWLTVV.